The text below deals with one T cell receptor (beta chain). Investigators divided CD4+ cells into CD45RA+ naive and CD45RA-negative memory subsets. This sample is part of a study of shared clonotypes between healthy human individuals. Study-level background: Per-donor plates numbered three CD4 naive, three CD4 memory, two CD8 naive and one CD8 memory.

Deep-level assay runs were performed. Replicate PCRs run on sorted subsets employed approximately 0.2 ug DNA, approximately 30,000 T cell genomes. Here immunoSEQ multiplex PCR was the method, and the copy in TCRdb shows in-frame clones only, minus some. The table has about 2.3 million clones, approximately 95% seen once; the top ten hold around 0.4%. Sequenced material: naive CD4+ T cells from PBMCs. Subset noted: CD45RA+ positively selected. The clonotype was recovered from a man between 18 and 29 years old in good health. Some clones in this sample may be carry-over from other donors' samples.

In DNA, the CDR3 is TGTGCCAGCAGTTTGTCCCTGGGACAGGGGAGACACGAGCAGTACTTC. This codes for CASSLSLGQGRHEQYF. This chain joins TRBV28 and TRBJ2-7; 10 nucleotides match TRBD1. This CDR3 has 16 residues. Germline values: CDR1 MDHEN, CDR2 SYDVKM. The ends lost 3 bases at V and 5 bases at J; junction bases unmatched: 10. The full variable domain, rest sourced from reference TRBV28 and TRBJ2-7, is DVKVTQSSRYLVKRTGEKVFLECVQDMDHENMFWYRQDPGLGLRLIYFSYDVKMKEKGDIPEGYSVSREKKERFSLILESASTNQTSMYLCASSLSLGQGRHEQYFGPGTRLTVT.